This TCR beta chain was profiled in a study of patients and donors after allogeneic stem cell transplantation. TCRdb processed the RT-PCR reads anew with MiXCR; each CDR3 protein has one entry. The table lists more than 850,000 distinct CDR3 sequences, under 20% of them singletons, with about 6% in the top ten. Germline V gene lookup returns CDR1 DFQATT and CDR2 SNEGSKA (reference sequence). Trimming at V came to 4 bases and at J to 7 bases, leaving 5 bases not matched to a gene. The CDR3 is 13 residues long. The chain joins TRBV20-1 to TRBJ1-2, with 11 bases identical to TRBD1. This sequence was found in a human donor who was either an allogeneic HSCT recipient or a stem cell or donor lymphocyte infusion donor (not recorded which). It is not recorded whose cells these are; they may come from a transplant donor. The material sequenced was blood, either unsorted or a sorted T cell fraction (not recorded which). The CDR3 sequence: CSATGQGASGYTF. CDR3 DNA sequence: TGCAGTGCTACAGGACAGGGGGCTTCTGGCTACACCTTC.